This passage covers 12 T cell receptor beta chains from one sample sequenced in a study of Ad26.COV2.S vaccination and SARS-CoV-2 variants. TCRdb keeps only in-frame clones here, not all; method: immunoSEQ multiplex PCR. The repertoire holds roughly 460,000 clones, with about 88% as singletons. Noted treatment: about 20 received Ad26.COV2.S at low or high dose, single or two shots; about 5 received placebo; per-sample allocation not given. Specimens were obtained on day 63 following the first vaccine or placebo injection. Specimen: peripheral blood, collected in a trial of Ad26.COV2.S vaccine versus placebo. The receptors stem from a person between 18 and 65 years old who received the Ad26.COV2.S COVID-19 vaccine or a placebo.

The CDR3 coding sequence is TGTGCCAGCAGCCAAAAGGGACAGAGCCTGAACACTGAAGCTTTCTTT. Its translation is CASSQKGQSLNTEAFF. V gene TRBV3-1 (or the pseudogene TRBV3-2) combines with J gene TRBJ1-1; 7 nucleotides match TRBD1. Trimming cost V 2 bases and J 0 bases; bases outside gene matches: 6. There are 16 residues in the CDR3. Germline V gene lookup returns CDR1 LGHDT and CDR2 YNNKEL (reference sequence).

This chain joins TRBV4-2 and TRBJ1-3; 7 bases agree with TRBD1. The CDR3 is 15 amino acids. Germline CDR1 is LGHNA and CDR2 is YNFKEQ. Trimming at V came to 6 bases and at J to 2 bases, leaving 7 bases not matched to a gene. CDR3: CASSLDRITGNTIYF. The CDR3, as DNA: TGTGCCAGCAGTCTGGACAGGATAACTGGAAACACCATATATTTT.

This rearrangement joins TRBV7-6 to TRBJ2-3; 10 bases agree with TRBD2. V lost 6 bases and J lost 5; bases outside the gene matches: 8. The germline CDR1 and CDR2 sequences are SGHVS and FNYEAQ. This CDR3 spans 15 amino acids. This chain's CDR3 is CASRDSGGDRDTQYF. The CDR3 coding sequence is TGTGCCAGCAGAGACAGCGGGGGGGATAGAGATACGCAGTATTTT. Supplemented by reference TRBV7-6 and TRBJ2-3, the full variable domain reads GAGVSQSPRYKVTKRGQDVALRCDPISGHVSLYWYRQALGQGPEFLTYFNYEAQQDKSGLPNDRFSAERPEGSISTLTIQRTEQRDSAMYRCASRDSGGDRDTQYFGPGTRLTVL.

The chain has TRBV11-2 and TRBJ1-4; TRBD1 matches 8 bases. The CDR3 is 15 amino acids. Germline V gene data show CDR1 as SGHAT and CDR2 as FQNNGV. The trim removed 5 bases at V and 5 bases at J, leaving 7 bases unmatched. The CDR3 region has the DNA TGTGCCAGCAGCACCGGACAGGGAGGGAATGAAAAACTGTTTTTT. It specifies CASSTGQGGNEKLFF.

The chain employs TRBV4-3 and TRBJ1-3; a weak D match, TRBD1 (6 bases). The germline V gene has CDR1 LGHNA and CDR2 YSLEER. This CDR3 comprises 15 residues. The V and J ends lost 1 base and 3 bases respectively, with 10 bases between them. CDR3 protein: CASSQVLGGGNTIYF. The CDR3, as DNA: TGCGCCAGCAGCCAAGTCCTAGGGGGTGGAAACACCATATATTTT.

This chain uses TRBV7-9 with TRBJ1-1; D gene uncertain. Germline CDR1 reads SEHNR; CDR2 reads FQNEAQ (reference sequence). This CDR3 region has 14 residues. Trimming cost V 0 bases and J 11 bases, with 16 bases left between them. The CDR3 region is CASSLAGVGMDAFF. CDR3 coding DNA: TGTGCCAGCAGCTTAGCGGGAGTAGGGATGGATGCTTTCTTT.

This chain joins TRBV11-2 and TRBJ2-5; TRBD2 matches at 8 bases. Germline CDR1 reads SGHAT; CDR2 reads FQNNGV. CDR3 length: 14 amino acids. With 5 bases clipped from V and 5 bases from J, the junction kept 7 bases outside the gene matches. This chain's CDR3 is CASSPGRGWETQYF. The CDR3 nucleotides read TGTGCCAGCAGCCCCGGGAGGGGGTGGGAGACCCAGTACTTC.

J is TRBJ1-2 and V is TRBV6-4, with 7 positions matching TRBD1. V trimming: 6 bases; J trimming: 4 bases; junction bases outside the gene matches: 11. Germline V lookup: CDR1 MRHNA, CDR2 SNTAGT. The CDR3 is 15 amino acids. The CDR3 DNA is TGTGCCAGCAGCTCTGAACACAGGGGTTCCTATGGCTACACCTTC. Protein product: CASSSEHRGSYGYTF.

The chain is built from TRBV4-1 and TRBJ2-5; D is uncertain. The CDR3 covers 14 residues. V was shortened by 1 base and J by 0 bases, with 6 bases between the two germline ends. Germline V gene data show CDR1 as MGHRA and CDR2 as YSYEKL. The CDR3 spells CASSQVQDQETQYF. The CDR3 DNA follows: TGCGCCAGCAGCCAAGTCCAGGACCAAGAGACCCAGTACTTC.

This clone has a single count. The chain uses TRBV15 and TRBJ2-5; unclear D gene. Germline lookup yields CDR1 LNHNV and CDR2 YYDKDF (reference sequence). Between the trimmed V and J ends, which lost 5 bases and 3 bases, there was a span of 10 bases. This CDR3 has 13 residues. In DNA form, the CDR3 reads TGTGCCACCAGCCCTCCACTCGAAGAGACCCAGTACTTC. Its translation is CATSPPLEETQYF.

The rearrangement links TRBV19 to TRBJ2-7; unclear D gene. This CDR3 spans 15 amino acids. The germline V gene has CDR1 LNHDA and CDR2 SQIVND (reference sequence). V dropped 6 bases and J dropped 1 base, with 16 bases sitting between them. The CDR3 loop reads CASSPAISESYEQYF. CDR3 nucleotide sequence: TGTGCCAGTAGCCCCGCGATTTCGGAGTCCTACGAGCAGTACTTC.

A word on this clone: This specimen includes other DNA sequences encoding the same CDR3. The rearrangement links TRBV4-2 to TRBJ2-1, with 11 positions matching TRBD2. The CDR3 sequence is 15 residues long. V trimming: 4 bases; J trimming: 4 bases; junction bases outside the gene matches: 3. The germline gives CDR1 LGHNA, CDR2 YNFKEQ. The DNA for the CDR3 is TGTGCCAGCAGCCGTGGGACTAGCGGATACAATGAGCAGTTCTTC. Its translation is CASSRGTSGYNEQFF.